This TCR beta chain was sequenced for a study of T cell responses to AZD1222 COVID-19 vaccine. From germline, CDR1 is LNHDA and CDR2 SQIVND (reference sequence). The CDR3 contains 15 residues. With V trimmed by 2 bases and J by 5 bases, 6 bases remained unmatched. Comments on this clone: Its antigen is not known.

Study-level findings and limits: The donor cohort was predominantly white British with a female majority, and clonal diversity may have been underestimated. The span of vaccine-associated CD4 TCRs extended across spike, with dominance at 160-218 and 743-854. Reportedly, nearly half of unique spike TCRs recognized epitopes outside B.1.351/B.1.1.7 mutations.

Both about-4-week and about-12-week second-dose recipients were combined. Measured with immunoSEQ multiplex PCR; TCRdb has only the in-frame clones, and not every one. The repertoire holds roughly 150,000 clones, 94% seen once, with approximately 5.5% in the top ten. The receptor was derived from an adult who received the AZD1222 COVID-19 vaccine. The source material was peripheral blood, sampled 28 days after the second AZD1222 dose. This rearrangement joins TRBV19 to TRBJ2-3, with 8 bases that match TRBD2. The CDR3 sequence: CASSIRDSGGDTQYF. The CDR3 DNA is TGTGCCAGTAGTATACGCGACAGCGGGGGAGATACGCAGTATTTT.